The source of this T cell receptor (beta chain) is a study of CD8+CD57+ T cells in acquired aplastic anemia. In this sample, this clonotype turned up once. One junction end disagrees with the germline gene, perhaps due to a read error. The template for TCR beta VDJ and CDR3 sequence profiling was genomic DNA. One entry per CDR3 protein, called by TCRdb with MiXCR from the reads. Among 250,000 or so distinct CDR3 sequences listed, approximately 45% were seen once. This CDR3 contains 15 residues. Per the germline V gene, CDR1 is SSHAT and CDR2 is FNYEAQ (reference sequence). Patients who underwent sequencing had shown CD8+CD57+ cell expansion by flow cytometry.

The sample comprised sorted CD4+, CD8+, or CD8+CD57+ T cells (not recorded which) from PBMCs. V gene TRBV7-7 combines with J gene TRBJ1-2; TRBD1 agrees at 9 bases. The TCR sequence derives from a human donor with aplastic anemia. The CDR3 nucleotides read TGTGCTAGCAGCCTCCACAGGGGGCAAAACTATGGCTACACCTTC. Its protein product is CASSLHRGQNYGYTF.